The clone carrying this T cell receptor beta chain was recorded only once. The protocol was immunoSEQ multiplex PCR, while the TCRdb copy is restricted to in-frame clones and leaves out a portion. The sample has over 250,000 clones; about nine tenths are singletons. These data come from a study of blood T cell repertoires in COVID-19. Across the study: Specimens from acute and convalescent COVID-19 originated in the United States, Italy and Spain. PBMCs, B-cell-depleted T cells, or T cells provided the cDNA or gDNA that made up the material.

Germline CDR1 is SGHNT and CDR2 is YYREEE (reference sequence). Trimming stripped 2 bases from V and 3 bases from J, with 2 bases between. The CDR3 is 11 residues long. The sample consisted of peripheral blood. The clonotype comes from a woman in her thirties with COVID-19, enrolled during active disease. V is TRBV5-4 and J is TRBJ2-5, with no clear D. CDR3 nucleotides: TGTGCCAGCAGCTTTAAAGAGACCCAGTACTTC. The encoded protein is CASSFKETQYF.